The source of this T cell receptor (beta chain) is a study of identical twins. Study outcomes and limitations: Models came in too low on out-of-frame TCR alpha sharing in monozygotic twins.

All donors comprised healthy Caucasians. Each CDR3 protein gets one entry after TCRdb re-called the 5' RACE reads with MiXCR. Here the sample spans hundreds of thousands of distinct CDR3 sequences, 24% being singletons. Regarding this clonotype: Its antigen remains unknown. A read error may explain this, as a much larger clone is one base away.

These data also featured in a second study, about T cells expressing NK-cell markers. Turning to that study: It was sorted CD3+CD56+NKG2C+, CD3+CD56+NKG2C- and CD3+CD56-NKG2C+ T cells that supplied the TCR beta repertoires.

This sequence originates from a woman under 30 in good health. The sample taken for sequencing was CD4+ T cells sorted from blood.

CDR3 sequence reads: CASSIQGYGYTF. Here the CDR3 DNA reads TGTGCCAGCAGTATACAGGGCTATGGCTACACCTTC. This chain joins TRBV28 and TRBJ1-2, with D possibly matching TRBD1 (6 bases). Trimming took off 5 bases at V and 4 bases at J, with 8 bases between the two ends. The CDR3 contains 12 residues. Germline values: CDR1 MDHEN, CDR2 SYDVKM.